Detailed here is one T cell receptor (beta chain). The CDR3 totals 18 residues. Trimming cost V 0 bases and J 1 base, with 18 bases left between them. CDR1 and CDR2 (germline): SGHDN, FVKESK. These data are taken from a study of CD8 T cells in Susac syndrome. Across the study: Patients with Susac syndrome were therapy-naive, treated with corticosteroids, or treated with intravenous immunoglobulin alone when blood was collected.

cDNA came from about 0.5 to 1 ug RNA primed by random hexamers. TCRdb re-called the immunoSEQ multiplex PCR reads through MiXCR, storing one row per CDR3 protein. The sample comprises a few hundred thousand distinct CDR3 sequences, approximately 94% of which are singletons, and over 0.15% rests with the top ten. In Susac syndrome patients, recently defined diagnostic criteria for definite or probable disease were met. Negative isolation yielded the CD8+ and CD4+ T cells, while FACS enriched the TEMRA cells. Sequencing used CD4+ T cells from PBMCs. The chain recombines TRBV14 with TRBJ1-2; possible D gene TRBD1, 5 bases. The origin of this receptor is a human donor with Susac syndrome. The CDR3 loop is CASSQEAVRGGINYGYTF. The CDR3 DNA follows: TGTGCCAGCAGCCAAGAAGCCGTACGGGGGGGGATTAACTATGGCTACACCTTC.